This T cell receptor beta chain is drawn from a study of regulatory T cells in long-lasting Graves disease. V shed 2 bases and J shed 0 bases, with 13 bases lying between them. Germline values: CDR1 MNHEY, CDR2 SVGAGI. CDR3 length: 16 residues. On this clonotype: What it binds is not known.

Building the TCR beta libraries relied on iRepertoire HTBI primers, and CDR3 regions underwent Arm-PCR. One entry per CDR3 protein, called by TCRdb with MiXCR from the multiplex PCR reads. The sample includes more than 300,000 distinct CDR3 sequences, roughly 16% of them seen just once. Notes on the study in general: Whereas 950 to 1,000 public clonotypes were shared by new patients, persistent patients shared more, at some 3,000. Favoring TRBV28, TRBJ1-2 and TRBJ2-5 was a feature seen in persistent disease. Relative to newly diagnosed Graves' patients, persistent ones had lower TCR diversity.

Specified time point: newly diagnosed GD, antithyroid drugs for less than 3 months. RNA isolated from PBMCs was used to make the TCR library. V is TRBV6-5 and J is TRBJ1-1, with a tentative D call TRBD1 (6 bases). Source: peripheral blood mononuclear cells (PBMCs), taken at new diagnosis, from a patient treated with antithyroid drugs. The origin of this receptor is a female donor with Graves disease. The DNA for the CDR3 is TGTGCCAGCAGTTACGGACCGACAGGTATGAACACTGAAGCTTTCTTT. It translates to CASSYGPTGMNTEAFF.